This T cell receptor (beta chain) was profiled in a study of T cell responses to AZD1222 COVID-19 vaccine. This clone was detected only once. Its specificity is unknown. Looked up from germline, CDR1 is MGHRA and CDR2 is YSYEKL. This CDR3 region has 15 residues. The J segment lost 4 bases and the V segment lost 4 bases, leaving 8 bases of the junction unmatched. Study-wide results and limits: Every sample of the repertoires postdated the peak T cell response. Donors skewed white British and female; clonal diversity was possibly underestimated.

Generated by immunoSEQ multiplex PCR, the TCRdb table keeps only in-frame clones and is missing some. In the table there are about 150,000 clones, approximately 91% of which are singletons. This chain connects TRBV4-1 to TRBJ2-7; 9 bases are shared with TRBD1. This TCR was recovered from an adult who received the AZD1222 COVID-19 vaccine. Sequenced here: peripheral blood, sampled 28 days after the second AZD1222 dose. In DNA, the CDR3 is TGCGCCAGCAGCCTATCCGGGACAGGGTGGTACGAGCAGTACTTC. Its translation is CASSLSGTGWYEQYF.